These 20 T cell receptor beta chains were sequenced from one sample in a study of blood T cell repertoires in COVID-19 (dated by TCRdb to about 2020). Library preparation employed the immunoSEQ multiplex PCR assay. Held by TCRdb, this immuneACCESS table contains in-frame sequences only and omits some clones. Under half of the omission traces to an unresolved V gene where checked; the cause of the rest is unknown. The sample yields about 390,000 clones; just under 90% were counted once. The top ten hold approximately 9.3% of the sample. Sequences were obtained from PBMCs or T cells enriched from blood (not recorded which). The receptors originated from a woman between 45 and 60 years old who had recovered from COVID-19.

The rearrangement links TRBV7-2 to TRBJ2-3; 9 bases align to TRBD2. This CDR3 region has 15 residues. CDR1 is SGHTA, CDR2 FQGNSA, per germline. J lost 0 bases, V lost 6 bases, and 4 bases had no gene match. The CDR3 DNA follows: TGTGCCAGCAGAAGACTAGCGGCTAGCACAGATACGCAGTATTTT. Translation gives CASRRLAASTDTQYF.

This clone turned up a few times. V and J are TRBV5-4 and TRBJ1-4; TRBD1 matches 7 bases. CDR3 size: 15 residues. J lost 6 bases, V lost 3 bases, and 8 bases had no gene match. Germline V gene data show CDR1 as SGHNT and CDR2 as YYREEE (reference sequence). This CDR3 is CASSSGQDPYEKLFF. The CDR3, as DNA: TGTGCCAGCAGCTCCGGACAGGATCCTTATGAAAAACTGTTTTTT.

The chain employs TRBV15 and TRBJ1-1; D unclear. The CDR3 has 15 residues. V was cut by 0 bases and J by 6 bases, with 14 bases left in between. CDR1 is LNHNV, CDR2 YYDKDF, per germline (reference sequence). CDR3 region: CATSRDDLLGAEAFF. CDR3 DNA sequence: TGTGCCACCAGCAGAGATGACCTGCTGGGAGCTGAAGCTTTCTTT.

The chain uses TRBV5-3 and TRBJ1-4; TRBD1 agrees at 7 bases. TRBV5-3 belongs to the ORF category, with a function that is uncertain. The ends lost 2 bases at V and 4 bases at J; junction bases unmatched: 8. This CDR3 contains 16 residues. Here the CDR3 reads CARSLPPGQINEKLFF. The CDR3 bases are TGTGCCAGAAGCTTACCCCCGGGACAGATTAATGAAAAACTGTTTTTT.

The genes are TRBV18 and TRBJ2-3; 14 nucleotides align to TRBD2. V dropped 3 bases and J dropped 6; count of bases not matched to a gene: 8. The CDR3 runs to 17 residues. Germline CDR1 reads KGHSH; CDR2 reads LQKENI. The CDR3 is CASSPRLAGGPGDTQYF. Here the CDR3 DNA reads TGTGCCAGCTCACCGCGACTAGCGGGGGGGCCAGGCGATACGCAGTATTTT.

The chain links TRBV4-1 to TRBJ1-6; a possible D gene is TRBD1 (5 bases). This CDR3 is built from 20 residues. Per germline, CDR1 MGHRA and CDR2 YSYEKL. V was pared by 0 bases and J by 0 bases, with 18 bases between. CDR3 residues: CASSQEWGRVQSSYNSPLHF. CDR3 coding DNA: TGCGCCAGCAGCCAAGAATGGGGGAGGGTCCAAAGCTCCTATAATTCACCCCTCCACTTT.

The V and J genes are TRBV2 and TRBJ2-7; possibly TRBD1 for D (5 bases). Trimming pared 6 bases from V and 3 bases from J, leaving 21 bases between. Looked up from germline, CDR1 is SNHLY and CDR2 is FYNNEI. The CDR3 runs to 16 residues. The CDR3 bases are TGTGCCAGCAGAAGTACCGACACAGGTGATTTCTACGAGCAGTACTTC. Protein product: CASRSTDTGDFYEQYF.

This rearrangement joins TRBV28 to TRBJ2-5, with TRBD2 matching over 7 bases. Unmatched junction bases numbered 5, after V lost 2 bases and J lost 5 bases. Germline lookup yields CDR1 MDHEN and CDR2 SYDVKM. This CDR3 contains 14 residues. The CDR3 region is CASSLMGGSETQYF. DNA for the CDR3: TGTGCCAGCAGTTTAATGGGGGGGTCGGAGACCCAGTACTTC.

The chain recombines TRBV5-6 with TRBJ1-6; perhaps TRBD1 as D (5 bases). The CDR3 totals 15 residues. V was shortened by 0 bases and J by 7 bases, with 11 bases between the two germline ends. CDR1 and CDR2 (germline): SGHDT, YYEEEE. The DNA for the CDR3 is TGTGCCAGCAGCTTGGCCGGGGGTAAAAATTCACCCCTCCACTTT. Protein sequence: CASSLAGGKNSPLHF. The full variable domain, with the rest looked up from reference TRBV5-6 and TRBJ1-6, is DAGVTQSPTHLIKTRGQQVTLRCSPKSGHDTVSWYQQALGQGPQFIFQYYEEEERQRGNFPDRFSGHQFPNYSSELNVNALLLGDSALYLCASSLAGGKNSPLHFGNGTRLTVT.

The gene calls are TRBV27 and TRBJ2-1; D is perhaps TRBD2 (6 bases). Germline CDR1 MNHEY, CDR2 SMNVEV (reference sequence). The CDR3 length is 12 residues. The V end was cut by 8 bases, the J end by 12 bases, with 17 bases between. The chain's CDR3 is CASGGWREGQFF. The CDR3 region has the DNA TGTGCCAGCGGCGGATGGCGGGAAGGGCAGTTCTTC.

In its sample, this clone was seen a few times. V gene TRBV7-6 combines with J gene TRBJ2-1, with TRBD2 matching over 7 bases. Per the germline V gene, CDR1 is SGHVS and CDR2 is FNYEAQ. The ends lost 1 base at V and 2 bases at J; junction bases unmatched: 2. This CDR3 comprises 15 residues. The CDR3 loop reads CASSLGGGPYNEQFF. The CDR3 nucleotides are TGTGCCAGCAGCTTAGGGGGGGGACCCTACAATGAGCAGTTCTTC.

The chain couples TRBV4-3 to TRBJ2-1; 8 nucleotides line up with TRBD2. The CDR3 spans 14 residues. Losses at the gene ends were 1 base for V and 12 bases for J; bases not matched to a gene: 8. CDR1 and CDR2 from the germline V gene are LGHNA and YSLEER. The CDR3 spells CASSQGRGGGLQFF. The CDR3 DNA reads as TGCGCCAGCAGCCAAGGCCGGGGGGGCGGTCTGCAGTTCTTC.

The chain is built from TRBV6-4 and TRBJ2-3, with TRBD2 matching over 11 bases. Germline CDR1 reads MRHNA; CDR2 reads SNTAGT. The ends lost 3 bases at V and 5 bases at J; junction bases unmatched: 7. The CDR3 sequence is 16 residues long. CDR3 nucleotides: TGTGCCAGCAGTGAGGGGACTAGCGGATTTGGAGATACGCAGTATTTT. This translates into CASSEGTSGFGDTQYF.

The chain has TRBV19 and TRBJ1-1; D uncertain. The length of the CDR3 is 13 residues. Germline lookup yields CDR1 LNHDA and CDR2 SQIVND (reference sequence). The V end lost 3 bases, the J end lost 2 bases, and 7 bases lay between the germline ends. The CDR3 nucleotides read TGTGCCAGTAGTATGACAACTAACACTGAAGCTTTCTTT. Translating it yields CASSMTTNTEAFF.

In its sample, this clone was seen a few times. The chain employs TRBV29-1 and TRBJ1-1, with D perhaps matching TRBD1 (5 bases). The CDR3 runs 14 residues. Trimming took off 3 bases at V and 4 bases at J, with 15 bases between the two ends. Germline CDR1 is SQVTM and CDR2 is ANQGSEA. The CDR3 reads CSVEERGWSTEAFF. CDR3 nucleotides: TGCAGCGTTGAGGAAAGGGGCTGGAGCACTGAAGCTTTCTTT. The entire variable domain, with the rest obtained from reference TRBV29-1 and TRBJ1-1, is as follows: SAVISQKPSRDICQRGTSLTIQCQVDSQVTMMFWYRQQPGQSLTLIATANQGSEATYESGFVIDKFPISRPNLTFSTLTVSNMSPEDSSIYLCSVEERGWSTEAFFGQGTRLTVV.

V and J are TRBV5-6 and TRBJ1-5; D remains ambiguous. Trimming stripped 2 bases from V and 4 bases from J, with 10 bases between. The CDR3 extends over 14 amino acids. CDR1 SGHDT and CDR2 YYEEEE come from the germline V gene. CDR3: CASSFYDDNQPQHF. CDR3 bases: TGTGCCAGCAGCTTCTACGATGATAATCAGCCCCAGCATTTT.

The V and J genes are TRBV5-1 and TRBJ1-4, with D uncertain. The CDR3 has 15 amino acids. The germline V gene encodes CDR1 SGHRS and CDR2 YFSETQ. V lost 4 bases and J 0 bases, leaving 10 bases between the germline ends. The CDR3 nucleotides are TGCGCCAGCAGCCCGTCGGGTGCAACTAATGAAAAACTGTTTTTT. It codes for CASSPSGATNEKLFF.

V is TRBV14 and J is TRBJ2-3; no firm D call. V shed 6 bases and J shed 0 bases, with 10 bases lying between them. The germline V gene encodes CDR1 SGHDN and CDR2 FVKESK. This CDR3 has 14 amino acids. The CDR3 region is CASRAEKSTDTQYF. The DNA for the CDR3 is TGTGCCAGCAGGGCCGAAAAAAGCACAGATACGCAGTATTTT.

The rearrangement joins TRBV3-1 (or the pseudogene TRBV3-2) to TRBJ2-3, with TRBD2 matching 12 bases. CDR1 is LGHDT, CDR2 YNNKEL, per germline (reference sequence). This CDR3 is built from 15 residues. V was pared by 4 bases and J by 9 bases, with 8 bases of the junction left unmatched. The CDR3 here is CASSPTPSGGATQYF. CDR3 sequence (DNA): TGTGCCAGCAGCCCGACCCCTAGCGGGGGGGCCACGCAGTATTTT.

V is TRBV7-2 and J is TRBJ2-1; a weak D match, TRBD1 (5 bases). The ends were cut back, 5 bases at V and 8 bases at J, with 22 bases in the middle. The CDR3 is 16 amino acids. CDR1 is SGHTA and CDR2 is FQGNSA in the germline V gene. Here the CDR3 reads CASSRTRVRAGDEQFF. CDR3 nucleotide sequence: TGTGCCAGCAGCAGAACCCGGGTCAGGGCAGGCGATGAGCAGTTCTTC.